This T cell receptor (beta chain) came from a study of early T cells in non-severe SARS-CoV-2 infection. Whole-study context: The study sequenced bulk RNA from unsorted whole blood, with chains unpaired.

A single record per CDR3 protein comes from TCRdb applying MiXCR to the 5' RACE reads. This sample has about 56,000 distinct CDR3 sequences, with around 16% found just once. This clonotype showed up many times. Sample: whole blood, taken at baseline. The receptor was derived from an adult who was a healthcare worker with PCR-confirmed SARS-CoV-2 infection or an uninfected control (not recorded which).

The CDR3 sequence is CASSLGVYTDTQYF. The CDR3, as DNA: TGTGCCAGCAGCTTAGGTGTTTACACAGATACGCAGTATTTT. The J gene is TRBJ2-3, the V gene TRBV7-2; no clear D gene. Germline V lookup: CDR1 SGHTA, CDR2 FQGNSA. CDR3 length: 14 amino acids. Trimming took off 1 base at V and 2 bases at J, with 7 bases between the two ends.